This TCR beta chain came from a study of T cells in localized non-small cell lung cancer. Some clones are missing from TCRdb's copy, which holds only in-frame ones; the method was immunoSEQ multiplex PCR. Altogether about 23,000 clones are present, about 80% being singletons, with the ten largest covering approximately 4.4%. A note on this clone: The target antigen is unknown.

V dropped 0 bases and J dropped 2; count of bases not matched to a gene: 3. CDR1 is GTSNPN, CDR2 SVGIG, per germline (reference sequence). This CDR3 is built from 15 residues. Study-level findings and limits: Tumor showed lower T cell clonality than uninvolved adjacent lung, where it was highest. Appearance in adjacent lung was seen for a median roughly 50 of the top 100 tumor clones. The tumor had only one region sequenced, so heterogeneity remains possible. Patients showing higher blood T cell density tended to see longer overall survival.

V and J are TRBV30 and TRBJ1-5, with 8 bases lining up with TRBD1. This TCR came from a man aged 35 to 69 with stage II lung adenocarcinoma. Sequenced here: PBMCs, sampled before any cancer treatment. This CDR3 reads CAWSVPTGGNQPQHF. In DNA form, the CDR3 reads TGTGCCTGGAGTGTCCCGACAGGGGGCAATCAGCCCCAGCATTTT.